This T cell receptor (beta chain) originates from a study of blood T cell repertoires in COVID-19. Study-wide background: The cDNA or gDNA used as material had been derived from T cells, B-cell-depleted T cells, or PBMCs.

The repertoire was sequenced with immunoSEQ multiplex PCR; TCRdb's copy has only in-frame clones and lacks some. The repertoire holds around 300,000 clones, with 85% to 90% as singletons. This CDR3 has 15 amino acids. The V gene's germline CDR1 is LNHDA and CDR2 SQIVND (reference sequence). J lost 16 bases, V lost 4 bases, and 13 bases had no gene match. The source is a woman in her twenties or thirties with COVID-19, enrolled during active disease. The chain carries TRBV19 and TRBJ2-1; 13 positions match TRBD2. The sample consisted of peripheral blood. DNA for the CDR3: TGTGCCAGTAGTAAACTAGCGGGAGGGCCCCAAAGGTACTTCTTC. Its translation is CASSKLAGGPQRYFF.